A single sample gave rise to the 8 T cell receptor beta chains below, sequenced in a study of tumor-infiltrating lymphocytes in primary liver carcinoma. The input was about 490 ng total RNA; TCR beta cDNA was made from it with a constant-region primer. Three nested multiplex PCR rounds, a slightly modified ARM-PCR method, built the TCR beta libraries. The study ran its first two PCR rounds for approximately 10 cycles each, using TRBV1-TRBV30 forward primers and a C-beta reverse primer. TCRdb itself ran the multiplex PCR reads through MiXCR, one entry per CDR3 protein. The sample holds fewer than 350,000 distinct CDR3 sequences, approximately 60% seen once. It was unsorted whole blood that yielded blood RNA, and germline DNA was also extracted. The sequenced sample consisted of peripheral blood. Receptor source: a man aged 35 to 55 with primary liver carcinoma and hepatitis B virus infection.

The rearrangement joins TRBV15 to TRBJ1-1, with D hard to call. V shed 1 base and J shed 6 bases, with 3 bases lying between them. The CDR3 extends over 11 amino acids. Germline lookup yields CDR1 LNHNV and CDR2 YYDKDF (reference sequence). The CDR3 reads CATSRGPEAFF. In nucleotides, the CDR3 is TGTGCCACCAGCAGAGGTCCTGAAGCTTTCTTT.

This clonotype showed up many times. The genes are TRBV29-1 and TRBJ2-5, with D unclear. This CDR3 comprises 11 residues. Germline V lookup: CDR1 SQVTM, CDR2 ANQGSEA. The V end lost 2 bases, the J end lost 4 bases, and 5 bases lay between the germline ends. The CDR3 is CSVELTETQYF. DNA of the CDR3: TGCAGCGTTGAACTGACAGAGACCCAGTACTTC.

This chain uses TRBV29-1 with TRBJ2-7, with 7 nucleotides matching TRBD2. Per the germline V gene, CDR1 is SQVTM and CDR2 is ANQGSEA. Trimming removed 8 bases from V and 6 bases from J; junction bases left unmatched: 19. CDR3 length equals 15 residues. The CDR3 spells CSLPVTKGGSCEQYF. Written as DNA, the CDR3 is TGCAGCCTTCCCGTCACTAAGGGAGGGAGCTGCGAGCAGTACTTC.

This clonotype appeared a few times. V and J are TRBV6-2 or TRBV6-3 and TRBJ2-3, with 9 bases lining up with TRBD1. Unmatched junction bases numbered 10, after V lost 5 bases and J lost 4 bases. In germline, CDR1 is MNHEY, CDR2 SVGEGT. The CDR3 contains 16 residues. The CDR3: CASSTADRGEPDTQYF. CDR3 DNA sequence: TGTGCCAGCAGTACCGCGGACAGGGGCGAGCCAGATACGCAGTATTTT.

Points on this clonotype: The junction shows a germline mismatch at one end, possibly a read error. This chain links TRBV29-1 with TRBJ1-5; D gene unclear. Germline V CDR1 and CDR2: SQVTM, ANQGSEA. CDR3 length: 12 residues. For the CDR3, the DNA is TGCAGCGCCACTGTGAGCAATCAACCCCAACATTTT. It translates to CSATVSNQPQHF.

With respect to this clonotype: The junction does not match germline at one end; this may be a read error. The chain carries TRBV28 and TRBJ2-5; D is perhaps TRBD2 (6 bases). Germline values: CDR1 MDHEN, CDR2 SYDVKM. This CDR3 contains 12 residues. The CDR3 reads CASSWGEETRYF. The CDR3 coding sequence is TGTGCCAGCAGTTGGGGGGAGGAGACCCGGTACTTC. The full variable domain, with the rest looked up from reference TRBV28 and TRBJ2-5, is DVKVTQSSRYLVKRTGEKVFLECVQDMDHENMFWYRQDPGLGLRLIYFSYDVKMKEKGDIPEGYSVSREKKERFSLILESASTNQTSMYLCASSWGEETRYFGPGTRLLVL.

The V gene is TRBV28, the J gene TRBJ1-6; 9 positions agree with TRBD1. The CDR3 loop spans 18 amino acids. Looked up from germline, CDR1 is MDHEN and CDR2 is SYDVKM. V lost 5 bases and J lost 0; bases outside the gene matches: 8. CDR3 nucleotide sequence: TGTGCCAGCAGTCCCTCGGGACAGGGTAGCTCCTATAATTCACCCCTCCACTTT. It is translated as CASSPSGQGSSYNSPLHF.

This rearrangement joins TRBV4-1 to TRBJ2-6, with 10 bases identical to TRBD1. This CDR3 contains 18 residues. Unmatched junction bases numbered 7, after V lost 2 bases and J lost 3 bases. Per the germline V gene, CDR1 is MGHRA and CDR2 is YSYEKL. This CDR3 reads CASSQTGQGGFGANVLTF. CDR3 sequence (DNA): TGCGCCAGCAGCCAAACCGGACAGGGGGGCTTTGGGGCCAACGTCCTGACTTTC.